This T cell receptor beta chain was obtained from a study of human T cells and chemical hapten exposure. Study results and limitations: TCRs exceeding 1 in 1000 frequency stayed unchanged with DPC sensitization.

Remarks on this clonotype: Its antigen remains unknown.

Time point meaning: patch test 2, 6 weeks after DPC sensitization. Indicated treatment: therapeutic diphenylcyclopropenone sensitization with weekly scalp DPC. Staff drew blood before applying each patch test. Total RNA was isolated from whole blood that had not been fractionated. Deletions cut 1 base from V and 2 bases from J, with 10 bases between. Germline V gene data show CDR1 as SGHTA and CDR2 as FQGTGA. CDR3 length equals 15 residues. Unique molecular identifiers were attached to individual cDNA molecules within the library. TCRdb reanalysed the RACE reads using MiXCR and keeps one entry per CDR3 protein. This table holds fewer than 100,000 distinct CDR3 sequences, approximately 10% found once.

The chain recombines TRBV7-3 with TRBJ2-3; maybe TRBD1 (6 bases). This sample comprised whole blood, obtained in connection with sensitization to the hapten diphenylcyclopropenone (DPC). The sequence was obtained from a man aged 18 to 35 with alopecia areata. Some clones in this sample may be carry-over from other donors' samples. In DNA, the CDR3 is TGTGCCAGCAGCTTAAGGAGGACAGTCACAGATACGCAGTATTTT. It yields the protein CASSLRRTVTDTQYF.